A single sample gave rise to the 21 T cell receptor beta chains below, sequenced in a study of spatial heterogeneity in lung cancer. Via MiXCR, TCRdb re-called the 5' RACE reads, giving one row per CDR3 protein. The data hold 35,000 to 55,000 distinct CDR3 sequences, with roughly 7.1% observed a single time. As to time point: sample taken at primary tumor resection. Without sorting, whole RNA was sequenced from tumor, nontumor lung or frozen PBMC. Sequences were derived from PBMCs, sampled at surgery. These receptors were obtained from a female donor with early-stage non-small cell lung cancer.

This clonotype was recorded at least ten times. The chain recombines TRBV5-1 with TRBJ2-3; 10 positions agree with TRBD2. Unmatched junction bases numbered 4, after V lost 3 bases and J lost 3 bases. CDR3 size: 15 residues. CDR1 is SGHRS, CDR2 YFSETQ, per germline. The CDR3 coding sequence is TGCGCCAGCAGCTCCATTAGCGGGGGGACAGATACGCAGTATTTT. It translates to CASSSISGGTDTQYF.

This clonotype was seen a few times. The chain couples TRBV20-1 to TRBJ2-3, with D perhaps matching TRBD1 or TRBD2 (5 bases each). The CDR3 runs to 13 residues. Looked up from germline, CDR1 is DFQATT and CDR2 is SNEGSKA (reference sequence). With 0 bases removed from V and 4 bases from J, the gap between germline ends came to 8 bases. The CDR3 sequence is CSARDSGPDTQYF. CDR3 DNA sequence: TGCAGTGCTAGAGATTCGGGGCCAGATACGCAGTATTTT.

This clonotype has a single count. The chain uses TRBV7-8 and TRBJ2-5; D might be TRBD1 (5 bases). The germline gives CDR1 SGHVS, CDR2 FQNEAQ. The ends were cut back, 3 bases at V and 5 bases at J, with 13 bases in the middle. CDR3 length equals 14 residues. Here the CDR3 reads CASSFSQGWETQYF. The CDR3 region has the DNA TGTGCCAGCAGCTTTTCGCAGGGATGGGAGACCCAGTACTTC.

This clonotype was observed a handful of times. This chain links TRBV9 with TRBJ2-5, with D possibly TRBD1 on 5 matching bases. This CDR3 is 15 amino acids long. Per germline, CDR1 SGDLS and CDR2 YYNGEE. V lost 4 bases to trimming and J lost 0 bases, with 13 bases between them. The CDR3 nucleotides read TGTGCCAGCAGCCTCTCGACAGCCTACCAAGAGACCCAGTACTTC. The encoded protein is CASSLSTAYQETQYF.

This clonotype was detected many times. CDR3 amino acids: CASSTDAASETQYF. In nucleotides, the CDR3 is TGTGCCAGTAGCACCGACGCGGCGTCGGAGACCCAGTACTTC. This chain joins TRBV19 and TRBJ2-5, with D hard to call. Trimming pared 6 bases from V and 5 bases from J, leaving 16 bases between. The CDR3 runs to 14 residues. From germline, CDR1 is LNHDA and CDR2 SQIVND (reference sequence).

A few counts support this clonotype. The chain joins TRBV6-2 or TRBV6-3 to TRBJ1-5, with D possibly matching TRBD1 (6 bases). Trimming removed 5 bases at V and 6 bases at J, with 20 bases between. Per the germline V gene, CDR1 is MNHEY and CDR2 is SVGEGT. The length of the CDR3 is 16 residues. CDR3 nucleotide sequence: TGTGCCAGCAGTCACCCGGGAACAGGGAGAGCTCAGCCCCAGCATTTT. Translated, it gives CASSHPGTGRAQPQHF.

This clonotype was detected ten times or more. For the CDR3, the DNA is TGTGCCAGCAACTTGACACCAAGGAATGAAAAACTGTTTTTT. It codes for CASNLTPRNEKLFF. The chain is built from TRBV2 and TRBJ1-4, with unresolved D. The CDR3 totals 14 residues. Germline CDR1 and CDR2: SNHLY and FYNNEI. Deletions cut 7 bases from V and 5 bases from J, with 14 bases between. Variable domain in full (rest from reference TRBV2 and TRBJ1-4): EPEVTQTPSHQVTQMGQEVILRCVPISNHLYFYWYRQILGQKVEFLVSFYNNEISEKSEIFDDQFSVERPDGSNFTLKIRSTKLEDSAMYFCASNLTPRNEKLFFGSGTQLSVL.

The chain joins TRBV20-1 to TRBJ2-5; D not certain. The germline V and J ends were trimmed by 5 bases and 5 bases, with 12 bases remaining between them. The CDR3 length is 12 residues. Per the germline V gene, CDR1 is DFQATT and CDR2 is SNEGSKA (reference sequence). Written as DNA, the CDR3 is TGCAGTGCTGTGGAGAAGTCGGAGACCCAGTACTTC. Translation gives CSAVEKSETQYF.

V is TRBV5-1 and J is TRBJ1-5; 7 bases map to TRBD1. Trimming at V came to 5 bases and at J to 2 bases, leaving 7 bases not matched to a gene. Germline-derived CDR1 and CDR2 are SGHRS and YFSETQ. This CDR3 region has 15 residues. The chain's CDR3 is CASSSQGGRNQPQHF. The CDR3 coding sequence is TGCGCCAGCAGTAGTCAAGGGGGCCGCAATCAGCCCCAGCATTTT.

This clonotype came up many times. The chain links TRBV2 to TRBJ1-5; D remains ambiguous. The V gene's germline CDR1 is SNHLY and CDR2 FYNNEI. V lost 7 bases and J lost 3, with 10 bases in between. This CDR3 comprises 13 residues. The CDR3 sequence is CASTVEYNQPQHF. The CDR3 region has the DNA TGTGCCAGCACGGTCGAATACAATCAGCCCCAGCATTTT.

This clonotype appeared many times. This chain uses TRBV7-8 with TRBJ1-1; D uncertain. The CDR3 consists of 12 residues. V gave up 5 bases and J gave up 8 bases, with 12 bases separating them. Germline lookup yields CDR1 SGHVS and CDR2 FQNEAQ. CDR3 coding DNA: TGTGCCAGCAGCGCAGTCCCCCAAGAAGCTTTCTTT. Encoded protein: CASSAVPQEAFF. The full variable domain, completed using reference TRBV7-8 and TRBJ1-1, is GAGVSQSPRYKVAKRGQDVALRCDPISGHVSLFWYQQALGQGPEFLTYFQNEAQLDKSGLPSDRFFAERPEGSVSTLKIQRTQQEDSAVYLCASSAVPQEAFFGQGTRLTVV.

This clonotype was picked up many times. V gene TRBV15 combines with J gene TRBJ2-5, with D tentatively TRBD2 (5 bases). Trimming pared 0 bases from V and 0 bases from J, leaving 5 bases between. The CDR3 extends over 14 amino acids. Per the germline V gene, CDR1 is LNHNV and CDR2 is YYDKDF (reference sequence). CDR3 bases: TGTGCCACCAGCAGAGAGCGGGACCAAGAGACCCAGTACTTC. Its protein product is CATSRERDQETQYF.

This chain connects TRBV3-2 to TRBJ2-3; the listed D gene, TRBD2, was not tested against the DNA. TRBV3-2 is noted as a pseudogene. The CDR3 length is 19 residues. This CDR3 is CASSQERGGLKVDTDTQYF. In DNA, the CDR3 is TGTGCCAGCAGCCAAGAGAGAGGGGGACTAAAAGTCGACACAGATACGCAGTATTTT.

This clonotype was counted at least ten times. The genes are TRBV24-1 and TRBJ1-1, with D perhaps matching TRBD1 (5 bases). The CDR3 consists of 12 residues. In germline, CDR1 is KGHDR, CDR2 SFDVKD. V was clipped by 3 bases and J by 9 bases, with 10 bases between them. CDR3 DNA sequence: TGTGCCACCAGTGATCATGGGGGTAAAGCTTTCTTT. Its protein is CATSDHGGKAFF.

This clonotype was seen many times. The chain is built from TRBV19 and TRBJ1-6, with 8 bases fitting TRBD1. With V trimmed by 4 bases and J by 10 bases, 6 bases remained unmatched. The CDR3 consists of 14 residues. Germline V CDR1 and CDR2: LNHDA, SQIVND (reference sequence). CDR3 DNA sequence: TGTGCCAGTAGTAAGAACAGGGGGAGCTCACCCCTCCACTTT. As protein: CASSKNRGSSPLHF.

This clonotype was observed a few times. This sequence joins TRBV28 and TRBJ1-2; D not resolved. This CDR3 is built from 13 residues. The germline gives CDR1 MDHEN, CDR2 SYDVKM. V was trimmed by 7 bases and J by 8 bases, leaving 17 bases between them. The CDR3 DNA is TGTGCCAGCAAAGGCGGCCCGACGGGAGGCTACACCTTC. Its translation is CASKGGPTGGYTF.

V is TRBV29-1 and J is TRBJ1-1; TRBD1 matches 10 bases. The length of the CDR3 is 14 residues. V lost 6 bases and J lost 4; bases outside the gene matches: 8. CDR1 and CDR2 (germline): SQVTM, ANQGSEA. This CDR3 reads CSVVDRGMGTEAFF. The CDR3 DNA follows: TGCAGCGTGGTGGACAGGGGGATGGGCACTGAAGCTTTCTTT.

CDR3 nucleotides: TGTGCCGGAGCAGGGGCCGGCTCCTACGAGCAGTACTTC. Its translation: CAGAGAGSYEQYF. J is TRBJ2-7 and V is TRBV5-4; D may be TRBD1 (6 bases). CDR1 is SGHNT, CDR2 YYREEE, per germline (reference sequence). The CDR3 consists of 13 residues. V was trimmed by 10 bases and J by 0 bases, leaving 14 bases between them.

At least ten counts were recorded for this clonotype. The CDR3 coding sequence is TGTGCCAGCAGTGTGAGTCGGTGGGGGGTTCAAGAGACCCAGTACTTC. This translates into CASSVSRWGVQETQYF. The chain combines TRBV12-3 or TRBV12-4 with TRBJ2-5, with D perhaps TRBD2 (6 bases). V was cut by 5 bases and J by 2 bases, with 18 bases left in between. The CDR3 spans 16 residues.

This clonotype was detected ten times or more. In DNA, the CDR3 is TGTGCCAGCAGCCCTGGCTGGGTAAGCGAGCAGTACTTC. Translation gives CASSPGWVSEQYF. The chain joins TRBV7-8 to TRBJ2-7; D not certain. The length of the CDR3 is 13 residues. Germline values: CDR1 SGHVS, CDR2 FQNEAQ. The V end was cut by 5 bases, the J end by 6 bases, with 14 bases between.

This clonotype was recorded at least ten times. V usage is TRBV28 and J usage is TRBJ1-5, with 7 bases identical to TRBD1. Unmatched junction bases numbered 6, after V lost 6 bases and J lost 1 base. Germline V gene lookup returns CDR1 MDHEN and CDR2 SYDVKM. The CDR3 runs 15 residues. CDR3 residues: CASSLTGVSNQPQHF. The CDR3, as DNA: TGTGCCAGCAGCCTCACAGGGGTGAGCAATCAGCCCCAGCATTTT.